These 9 T cell receptor beta chains were sequenced from one sample in a study of regulatory T cells in long-lasting Graves disease. CDR3-region Arm-PCR and iRepertoire HTBI primers produced the TCR beta libraries. TCRdb used MiXCR to reprocess the multiplex PCR reads, holding one entry per CDR3 protein. This sample has about 660,000 distinct CDR3 sequences; around 30% occur once, and the top ten carry about two fifths. As to time point: persistent/refractory GD, antithyroid drugs over 5 years with positive TRAb. Isolated PBMC RNA provided the starting material for the TCR library. The sample in question was peripheral blood mononuclear cells (PBMCs), obtained when the disease was refractory, from a patient treated with antithyroid drugs. The receptor source for this set is a female donor with Graves disease.

This clonotype was seen at least ten times. The CDR3 DNA is TGTGCCAGCAGCCCCGTTTGGGGGGCGAACACCGGGGAGCTGTTTTTT. It yields the protein CASSPVWGANTGELFF. The genes are TRBV4-2 and TRBJ2-2, with a tentative D call TRBD2 (6 bases). The CDR3 has 16 amino acids. In germline, CDR1 is LGHNA, CDR2 YNFKEQ. The V end lost 4 bases, the J end lost 0 bases, and 12 bases lay between the germline ends.

As regards this clonotype: This may come from a read error, since a much larger clone is one base off. The V call is TRBV6-2 or TRBV6-3, the J call TRBJ1-2, with D possibly matching TRBD1 (5 bases). Germline CDR1 and CDR2: MNHEY and SVGEGT. This CDR3 region has 12 residues. Trimming shortened V by 7 bases and J by 6 bases, and 12 bases separated the two germline ends. The CDR3 protein is CASTRGGHGYTF. CDR3 coding DNA: TGTGCCAGCACGAGGGGTGGCCATGGCTACACCTTC.

This clonotype has at least ten counts. The chain has TRBV12-3 or TRBV12-4 and TRBJ2-5; TRBD1 might be the D (5 bases). V shed 4 bases and J shed 4 bases, with 13 bases lying between them. The CDR3 runs 14 residues. The CDR3 DNA sequence: TGTGCCAGCAGTTATTTAGGGGTTGTAGAGACCCAGTACTTC. Amino acids: CASSYLGVVETQYF.

This chain joins TRBV20-1 and TRBJ2-7, with no clear D. Germline V lookup: CDR1 DFQATT, CDR2 SNEGSKA (reference sequence). The V gene lost 1 base and the J gene lost 3 bases, with 10 bases spanning the gap. This CDR3 is built from 13 residues. DNA of the CDR3: TGCAGTGCTAGAGTTGCGACTGGCTACGAGCAGTACTTC. Protein sequence: CSARVATGYEQYF.

This clonotype was seen a few times. The rearrangement joins TRBV12-3 or TRBV12-4 to TRBJ1-2; 7 bases match TRBD1. The CDR3 has 15 amino acids. J gave up 7 bases and V 6 bases, and 14 bases lay outside the gene matches. CDR3 coding DNA: TGTGCCAGCAGCCTGGCGACAGGGTGGCCGTCTGGCTACACCTTC. It yields the protein CASSLATGWPSGYTF.

The table lists this clonotype with a few counts. The chain combines TRBV5-1 with TRBJ2-2; D may be TRBD1 (6 bases). V lost 4 bases, J lost 7 bases, and 17 bases lay in between. This CDR3 spans 15 amino acids. Germline V CDR1 and CDR2: SGHRS, YFSETQ. The DNA of the CDR3 is TGCGCCAGCAGCATAGAAACAGGGAACGGCGGGGAGCTGTTTTTT. It specifies CASSIETGNGGELFF.

A few counts support this clonotype. The chain combines TRBV6-1 with TRBJ2-7, with 7 bases matching TRBD2. Per the germline V gene, CDR1 is MNHNS and CDR2 is SASEGT. The CDR3 is made up of 15 amino acids. The J segment lost 0 bases and the V segment lost 6 bases, leaving 8 bases of the junction unmatched. The chain's CDR3 is CASRPWASGSYEQYF. CDR3 nucleotide sequence: TGTGCCAGCAGACCCTGGGCTAGCGGCTCCTACGAGCAGTACTTC.

This clonotype was detected a few times. This chain connects TRBV6-1 to TRBJ1-5, with D possibly being TRBD1 (6 bases). The length of the CDR3 is 15 residues. The germline CDR1 and CDR2 sequences are MNHNS and SASEGT. V shed 6 bases and J shed 2 bases, with 14 bases lying between them. CDR3 bases: TGTGCCAGCAGATACAGGGCCTATGGCAATCAGCCCCAGCATTTT. It is translated as CASRYRAYGNQPQHF.

V and J are TRBV11-3 and TRBJ2-2; D uncertain. CDR1 SGHNT and CDR2 YENEEA come from the germline V gene. The V end lost 5 bases, the J end lost 3 bases, and 7 bases lay between the germline ends. This CDR3 is built from 13 residues. CDR3 region: CASSPKDTGELFF. The CDR3 DNA reads as TGTGCCAGCAGCCCGAAAGACACCGGGGAGCTGTTTTTT.